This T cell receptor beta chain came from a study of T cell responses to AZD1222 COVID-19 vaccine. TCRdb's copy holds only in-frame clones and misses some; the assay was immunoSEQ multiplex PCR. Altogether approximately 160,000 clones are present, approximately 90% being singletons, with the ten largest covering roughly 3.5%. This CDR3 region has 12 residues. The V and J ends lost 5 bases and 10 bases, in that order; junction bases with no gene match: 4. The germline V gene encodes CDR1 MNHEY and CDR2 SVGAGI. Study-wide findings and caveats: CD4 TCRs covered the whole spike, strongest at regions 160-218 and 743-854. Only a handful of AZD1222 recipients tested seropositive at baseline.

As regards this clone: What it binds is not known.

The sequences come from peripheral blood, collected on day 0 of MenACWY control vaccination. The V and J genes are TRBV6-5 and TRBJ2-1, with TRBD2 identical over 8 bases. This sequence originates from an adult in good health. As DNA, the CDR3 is TGTGCCAGCAGTCGACAGCGGGGGGAGCAGTTCTTC. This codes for CASSRQRGEQFF.